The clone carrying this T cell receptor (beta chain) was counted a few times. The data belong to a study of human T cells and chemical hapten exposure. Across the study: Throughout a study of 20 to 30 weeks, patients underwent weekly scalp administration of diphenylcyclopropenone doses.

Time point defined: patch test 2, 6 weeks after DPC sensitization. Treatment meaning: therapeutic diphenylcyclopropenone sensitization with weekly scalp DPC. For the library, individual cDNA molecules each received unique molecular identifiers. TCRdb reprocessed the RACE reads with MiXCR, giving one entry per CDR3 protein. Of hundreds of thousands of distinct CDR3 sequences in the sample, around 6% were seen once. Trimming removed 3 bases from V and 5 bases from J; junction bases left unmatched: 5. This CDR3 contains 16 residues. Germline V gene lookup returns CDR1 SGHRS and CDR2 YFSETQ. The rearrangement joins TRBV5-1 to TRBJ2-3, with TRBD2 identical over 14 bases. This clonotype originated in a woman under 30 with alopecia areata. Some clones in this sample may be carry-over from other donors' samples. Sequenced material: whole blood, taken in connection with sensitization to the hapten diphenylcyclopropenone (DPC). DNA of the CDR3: TGCGCCAGCAGCTACGGGACTAGCGGGGGCGGAGATACGCAGTATTTT. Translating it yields CASSYGTSGGGDTQYF.